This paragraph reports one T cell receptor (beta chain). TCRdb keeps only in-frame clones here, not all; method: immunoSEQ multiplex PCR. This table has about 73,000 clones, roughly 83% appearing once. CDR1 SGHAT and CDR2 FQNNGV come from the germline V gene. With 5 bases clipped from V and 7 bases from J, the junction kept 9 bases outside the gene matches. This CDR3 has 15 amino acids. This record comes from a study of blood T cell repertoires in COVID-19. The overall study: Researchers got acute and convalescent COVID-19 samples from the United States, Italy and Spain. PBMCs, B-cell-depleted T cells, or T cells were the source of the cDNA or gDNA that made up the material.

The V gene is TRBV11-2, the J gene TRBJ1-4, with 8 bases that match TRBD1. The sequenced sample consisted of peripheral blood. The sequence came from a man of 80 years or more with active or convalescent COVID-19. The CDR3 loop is CASSVTGAEGEKLFF. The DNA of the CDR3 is TGTGCCAGCAGCGTGACAGGGGCTGAAGGTGAAAAACTGTTTTTT.